This paragraph reports one TCR beta chain. Antigen unknown. The data originate from a study of T cell responses to AZD1222 COVID-19 vaccine. The CDR3 sequence is 16 residues long. Germline CDR1 is SGHTA and CDR2 is FQGNSA. V shed 7 bases and J 8 bases; nucleotides not matched to a gene: 15. Study-wide results and limits: Unmutated variant regions are reportedly targeted by nearly half of spike-specific TCRs. Spike-wide coverage was observed for vaccine-associated CD4 TCRs, with dominant responses at 160-218 and 743-854. Baseline serology detected seropositivity in only 6 or 7 AZD1222 recipients. Repertoires were obtained solely post-peak T cell response.

The assay was immunoSEQ multiplex PCR, and TCRdb's table has in-frame clones only and misses some. The profile covers about 130,000 clones, with more than 70% appearing a single time and 3.5% to 4.5% taken by the ten largest. This TCR derives from an adult who received the AZD1222 COVID-19 vaccine. Source: peripheral blood, taken 28 days after the second AZD1222 dose. The rearrangement uses TRBV7-2 and TRBJ1-1; 11 positions match TRBD1. In nucleotides, the CDR3 is TGTGCCAGCATCAGAGGACAGGGGGCCTCTATCGGGGAAGCTTTCTTT. Amino acids: CASIRGQGASIGEAFF.